The 10 T cell receptor beta chains listed next were all sequenced from one sample in a study of blood T cell repertoires in COVID-19. Only in-frame clones appear in the TCRdb table, and some are missing; sequencing was by immunoSEQ multiplex PCR. The table records approximately 170,000 clones, over 75% of them present only once. The sequencing input was peripheral blood. The receptors were sampled from a man in his 60s who had recovered from COVID-19.

The chain combines TRBV7-2 with TRBJ1-5; 8 bases match TRBD1. The V gene's germline CDR1 is SGHTA and CDR2 FQGNSA. The trim removed 5 bases at V and 4 bases at J, leaving 4 bases unmatched. CDR3 length: 14 amino acids. This chain's CDR3 is CASSPWTGNQPQHF. CDR3 coding DNA: TGTGCCAGCAGCCCGTGGACAGGGAATCAGCCCCAGCATTTT.

The chain recombines TRBV29-1 with TRBJ2-1, with TRBD1 matching over 7 bases. Germline V gene data show CDR1 as SQVTM and CDR2 as ANQGSEA. V dropped 4 bases and J dropped 7; count of bases not matched to a gene: 7. This CDR3 has 13 amino acids. The CDR3 spells CSVGRTGENEQFF. In DNA, the CDR3 is TGCAGCGTTGGGAGGACAGGAGAAAATGAGCAGTTCTTC.

This chain joins TRBV7-2 and TRBJ2-1; TRBD2 matches 9 bases. This CDR3 contains 14 residues. The V gene's germline CDR1 is SGHTA and CDR2 FQGNSA. With V trimmed by 5 bases and J by 8 bases, 7 bases remained unmatched. The CDR3 nucleotides are TGTGCCAGCAGCCCTAGCGGGGCTAGTGATGAGCAGTTCTTC. This gives the protein CASSPSGASDEQFF.

The CDR3 nucleotides read TGTGCCAGCAGCACCCGAGGGGGCACCATGAGCTCCTATAATTCACCCCTCCACTTT. Encoded protein: CASSTRGGTMSSYNSPLHF. This sequence joins TRBV5-6 and TRBJ1-6, with 7 nucleotides matching TRBD1. This CDR3 contains 19 residues. Germline CDR1 and CDR2: SGHDT and YYEEEE. The J segment lost 0 bases and the V segment lost 4 bases, leaving 13 bases of the junction unmatched.

The V gene is TRBV5-6, the J gene TRBJ1-6; no firm D call. Germline V gives CDR1 SGHDT, CDR2 YYEEEE. This CDR3 has 14 amino acids. Between the trimmed V and J ends, which lost 4 bases and 7 bases, there was a span of 12 bases. CDR3 in amino acids: CASSLLGSNSPLHF. CDR3 coding DNA: TGTGCCAGCAGCCTCCTCGGGTCAAATTCACCCCTCCACTTT.

There are a few counts of this clone. The chain recombines TRBV6-5 with TRBJ2-5; D ambiguous. CDR3 size: 14 residues. In germline, CDR1 is MNHEY, CDR2 SVGAGI. Trimming left V 5 bases short and J 0 bases short, with 10 bases between. CDR3 residues: CASSTQQYQETQYF. The CDR3 coding sequence is TGTGCCAGCAGTACTCAACAGTACCAAGAGACCCAGTACTTC.

The CDR3 nucleotides are TGTGCCATCAGTGAAACAGGGTACTATGGCTACACCTTC. Translated: CAISETGYYGYTF. The chain uses TRBV10-3 and TRBJ1-2; D may be TRBD1 (6 bases). The CDR3 runs to 13 residues. Trimming left V 3 bases short and J 3 bases short, with 8 bases between. CDR1 is ENHRY and CDR2 is SYGVKD in the germline V gene.

The gene calls are TRBV19 and TRBJ2-5; TRBD1 matches 7 bases. The CDR3 loop spans 14 amino acids. Germline values: CDR1 LNHDA, CDR2 SQIVND (reference sequence). V trimming: 4 bases; J trimming: 2 bases; junction bases outside the gene matches: 4. The CDR3 sequence: CASSKGTEQETQYF. In DNA, the CDR3 is TGTGCCAGTAGTAAGGGGACAGAGCAAGAGACCCAGTACTTC.

This clone occurred once. The chain combines TRBV12-3 or TRBV12-4 with TRBJ2-1; D call uncertain. V was trimmed by 6 bases and J by 11 bases, leaving 8 bases between them. CDR3 length: 10 amino acids. CDR3 region: CASSRQKQFF. The DNA for the CDR3 is TGTGCCAGCAGCCGCCAGAAGCAGTTCTTC.

This clone has just a few counts. J is TRBJ1-1 and V is TRBV7-9, with D possibly TRBD1 on 6 matching bases. CDR1 SEHNR and CDR2 FQNEAQ come from the germline V gene (reference sequence). Trimming cost V 5 bases and J 5 bases, with 15 bases left between them. The CDR3 totals 14 residues. The chain's CDR3 is CASSTGGGETEAFF. CDR3 nucleotide sequence: TGTGCCAGCAGCACGGGAGGGGGAGAGACTGAAGCTTTCTTT.